This TCR beta chain originates from a study of blood T cell repertoires in COVID-19. Assay used: immunoSEQ multiplex PCR; TCRdb lists only in-frame clones, some missing. The sample has fewer than 600,000 clones; 70% to 90% are singletons. The CDR3 is 16 residues long. Germline CDR1 SEHNR, CDR2 FQNEAQ (reference sequence). Unmatched junction bases numbered 12, after V lost 5 bases and J lost 8 bases. The sequence came from a woman aged 35 to 49 who had recovered from COVID-19. Input material: PBMCs or T cells enriched from blood (not recorded which). This chain joins TRBV7-9 and TRBJ2-1; TRBD2 aligns across 10 bases. CDR3 nucleotides: TGTGCCAGCAGCCTTTCGCAGCGGGAGGGCCGTCATGAGCAGTTCTTC. Translated: CASSLSQREGRHEQFF. Supplemented by reference TRBV7-9 and TRBJ2-1, the full variable domain reads DTGVSQNPRHKITKRGQNVTFRCDPISEHNRLYWYRQTLGQGPEFLTYFQNEAQLEKSRLLSDRFSAERPKGSFSTLEIQRTEQGDSAMYLCASSLSQREGRHEQFFGPGTRLTVL.